A selection of T cell receptor beta chains follows, all from one sample in a study of shared clonotypes between healthy human individuals. The protocol was immunoSEQ multiplex PCR, while the TCRdb copy is restricted to in-frame clones and leaves out a portion. The sample lists around 2,000,000 clones, over 85% occurring once. Sequenced input: naive CD4+ T cells sorted from blood. The source of these receptors is a man aged 18 to 30 in good health. The conserved cysteine and the conserved F or W are not part of the CDR3 here. The size entry is marked missing in some rows and otherwise reads once, few, many or a size class.

14	TRBJ2-6	TRBV28	once	ASSQDRSSGANVLT
12	TRBJ1-2	TRBV6-5	NA	ASSYSDGDYGYT
11	TRBJ1-6	TRBV30	NA	AWRQADNSPLH
12	TRBJ2-5	TRBV18	NA	ASSWREGQETQY
12	TRBJ2-7	TRBV10-3	NA	AISESQGRGEQY
14	TRBJ2-7	TRBV6-1	once	ASSGSRAGGPDEQY
13	TRBJ1-3	TRBV2	NA	ASSDDGAYGNTIY
13	TRBJ2-4	TRBV7-2	once	ASSSQGWLQNIQY
11	TRBJ2-1	TRBV7-2	NA	ASSFERYNEQF
15	TRBJ2-1	TRBV11-2	NA	ASSPPPGLASSNEQF
14	TRBJ1-3	TRBV11-3	once	ASSSGTGLTGNTIY
11	TRBJ2-5	TRBV6-1	once	ASSSTSLETQY
13	TRBJ1-3	TRBV7-2	NA	ASSLDDIPGNTIY
13	TRBJ1-4	TRBV5-1	NA	ASSLDGRDNEKLF